Listed here is a single T cell receptor beta chain. Its antigen remains unidentified. Sequenced by immunoSEQ multiplex PCR; TCRdb stores in-frame clones only, minus some. This sample carries around 76,000 clones, 85% of them seen once, and the ten largest clones take almost 6%. CDR1 GTSNPN and CDR2 SVGIG come from the germline V gene (reference sequence). The CDR3 consists of 15 residues. The ends were cut back, 5 bases at V and 5 bases at J, with 22 bases in the middle. This specimen belongs to a study of OX40 agonist ivuxolimab in advanced cancers. About the study: The dose-escalation cohort was over 65% male, with a mean age of around 60 years, ranging about 23 to 79. Two patients with cutaneous melanoma and one with hepatocellular carcinoma, three in total, showed partial responses.

Study-level findings and limits: The study found that CD8+ T cells averaged more expanded clones than CD4+.

The source material was CD4+ or CD8+ T cells sorted from blood, sampled in a trial of the OX40 agonist ivuxolimab. The sequence came from an adult with an advanced solid tumor such as melanoma, head and neck, liver or kidney cancer. The chain links TRBV30 to TRBJ2-7, with D possibly being TRBD2 (7 bases). In DNA, the CDR3 is TGTGCCTGGGTCTCAGTGGGGGCCCGGGAGGACGAGCAGTACTTC. This sequence encodes CAWVSVGAREDEQYF.